This entry concerns a single TCR beta chain. Measured with immunoSEQ multiplex PCR; TCRdb has only the in-frame clones, and not every one. This table holds 110,000 to 150,000 clones, 91% found once. This sample was taken from a study of control samples from healthy donors and cancer patients. Per the germline V gene, CDR1 is MDHEN and CDR2 is SYDVKM. This CDR3 spans 13 amino acids. With 4 bases removed from V and 0 bases from J, the gap between germline ends came to 4 bases. V and J are TRBV28 and TRBJ2-1; D unresolved. The origin of this receptor is a young man in good health. The source material was blood. The CDR3 DNA reads as TGTGCCAGCAGTTCATACTCCTACAATGAGCAGTTCTTC. Its translation is CASSSYSYNEQFF.